This T cell receptor (beta chain) was sequenced for a study of regulatory T cells in long-lasting Graves disease. Regarding this clonotype: Its antigen is undetermined.

Indicated time point: newly diagnosed GD, antithyroid drugs for less than 3 months. From PBMCs, RNA was extracted and then used to make the TCR library. From germline, CDR1 is SGHAT and CDR2 FQNNGV. The V gene end was trimmed by 5 bases and the J gene end by 8 bases; junction bases not matched to a gene: 15. The CDR3 consists of 17 residues. Through Arm-PCR of CDR3 regions and iRepertoire HTBI primers, TCR beta libraries were built. One entry per CDR3 protein results from TCRdb running MiXCR on the multiplex PCR reads. The data show roughly 420,000 distinct CDR3 sequences, about a sixth seen once. Study-level findings and limits: Persistent Graves' cases showed lower TCR diversity than newly diagnosed cases.

Sequencing used peripheral blood mononuclear cells (PBMCs), obtained at new diagnosis, from a patient treated with antithyroid drugs. The genes are TRBV11-2 and TRBJ2-4; 10 bases fit TRBD2. This TCR came from a female donor with Graves disease. CDR3 protein: CASSPLRAGGAGYIQYF. CDR3 sequence (DNA): TGTGCCAGCAGCCCCCTAAGAGCGGGGGGGGCCGGTTACATTCAGTACTTC.